This is a list of T cell receptor beta chains from one sample in a study of T cells in Graves' hyperthyroidism and ophthalmopathy. In TCRdb, the multiplex PCR reads were re-called with MiXCR into one record per CDR3 protein. The sample holds about 660,000 distinct CDR3 sequences; less than 45% are singletons and the top ten take less than 9.5%. Sequences were obtained from peripheral blood or thyroid tissue (not recorded which). These receptors came from an adult man with Graves' disease, either hyperthyroidism or ophthalmopathy (not recorded which). CDR3s include the opening cysteine and the closing phenylalanine or tryptophan. The D gene is left open where the match is weak. A row's size may be missing; if present it is once, few, many or a size class.

v_gene	abundance	d_gene	j_gene	CDR3aa	CDR3nt
TRBV12-3/TRBV12-4	many	TRBD1	TRBJ1-2	CASSQGQGDGYTF	TGTGCCAGCAGTCAGGGACAGGGAGATGGCTACACCTTC
TRBV9	.	.	TRBJ2-7	CASSVVQDSYEQYF	TGTGCCAGCAGCGTAGTGCAGGACTCCTACGAGCAGTACTTC
TRBV4-2	few	.	TRBJ2-7	CASSQGRAAYEQYF	TGTGCCAGCAGCCAAGGCCGAGCGGCATACGAGCAGTACTTC
TRBV12-3/TRBV12-4	few	.	TRBJ1-1	CASSLSVQVNTEAFF	TGTGCCAGCAGTTTATCGGTTCAGGTGAACACTGAAGCTTTCTTT
TRBV10-3	many	TRBD2	TRBJ2-2	CAISTGTSGKDTGELFF	TGTGCCATCAGTACCGGGACTAGCGGGAAGGACACCGGGGAGCTGTTTTTT
TRBV10-3	.	.	TRBJ1-6	CASSNGTPHSPLHF	TGTGCCAGCAGTAACGGGACACCTCATTCACCCCTCCACTTT
TRBV24-1	.	.	TRBJ1-5	CASSERTAQPQHF	TGTGCCAGCAGTGAGCGGACAGCTCAGCCCCAGCATTTT
TRBV20-1	.	.	TRBJ2-2	CSASEETNTGELFF	TGCAGTGCTAGTGAGGAAACGAACACCGGGGAGCTGTTTTTT
TRBV25-1	many	TRBD1	TRBJ1-6	CASARDRANSPLHF	TGTGCCAGCGCTAGGGACAGGGCAAATTCACCCCTCCACTTT
TRBV19	few	.	TRBJ2-2	CASMLGQDTGELFF	TGTGCCAGCATGCTGGGGCAGGACACCGGGGAGCTGTTTTTT
TRBV19	.	TRBD1	TRBJ2-7	CASSMRTGSSYEQYF	TGTGCCAGTAGTATGCGGACAGGGAGCTCCTACGAGCAGTACTTC
TRBV4-1	.	.	TRBJ2-7	CASSQGGGQSYEQYF	TGCGCCAGCAGCCAAGGTGGGGGCCAGAGCTACGAGCAGTACTTC
TRBV9	.	TRBD1	TRBJ1-6	CASSHTGQGNSPLHF	TGTGCCAGCAGCCACACGGGACAGGGTAATTCACCCCTCCACTTT
TRBV5-1	.	.	TRBJ2-6	CASSLVPGASAF	TGCGCCAGCAGCTTGGTACCGGGGGCAAGTGCTTTC
TRBV2	.	.	TRBJ1-5	CASSEGAGYVGGQPQHF	TGTGCCAGCAGTGAGGGGGCCGGGTATGTAGGCGGTCAGCCCCAGCATTTT
TRBV2	.	.	TRBJ1-2	CASGGPVYGYTF	TGTGCCAGCGGGGGGCCGGTCTATGGCTACACCTTC
TRBV7-9	.	.	TRBJ2-5	CASSLAGPVSGVETQYF	TGTGCCAGCAGCTTAGCGGGCCCCGTCTCTGGTGTGGAGACCCAGTACTTC